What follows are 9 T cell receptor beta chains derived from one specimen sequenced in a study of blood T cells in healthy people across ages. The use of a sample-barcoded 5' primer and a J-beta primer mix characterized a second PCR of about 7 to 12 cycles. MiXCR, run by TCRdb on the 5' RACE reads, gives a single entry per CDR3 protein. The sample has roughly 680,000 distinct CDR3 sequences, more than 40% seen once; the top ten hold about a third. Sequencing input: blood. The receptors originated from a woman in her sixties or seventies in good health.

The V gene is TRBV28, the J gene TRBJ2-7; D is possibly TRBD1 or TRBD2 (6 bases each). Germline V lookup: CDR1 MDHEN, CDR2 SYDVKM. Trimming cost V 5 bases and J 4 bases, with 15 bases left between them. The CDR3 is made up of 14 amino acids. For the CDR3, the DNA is TGTGCCAGCAGTGTAACGGGGGCAGATTACGAGCAGTACTTC. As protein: CASSVTGADYEQYF.

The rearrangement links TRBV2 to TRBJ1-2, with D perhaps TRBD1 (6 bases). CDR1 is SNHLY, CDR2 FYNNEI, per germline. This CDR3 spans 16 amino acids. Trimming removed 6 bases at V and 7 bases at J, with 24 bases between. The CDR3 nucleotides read TGTGCCAGCAGGGGGGGCGGGGCGAAGTTGACGTCTGGCTACACCTTC. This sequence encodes CASRGGGAKLTSGYTF.

The chain's CDR3 is CASSFAGLSFSYNEQFF. DNA for the CDR3: TGTGCCAGCAGCTTTGCCGGACTATCCTTCTCCTACAATGAGCAGTTCTTC. The V call is TRBV7-2, the J call TRBJ2-1; tentative D call: TRBD2 (6 bases). From germline, CDR1 is SGHTA and CDR2 FQGNSA. V lost 3 bases and J lost 0, with 15 bases in between. CDR3 length: 17 residues.

CDR3 sequence reads: CASSRPWGGDIQYF. CDR3 DNA: TGTGCCAGCAGCCGTCCTTGGGGGGGTGACATTCAGTACTTC. The rearrangement links TRBV28 to TRBJ2-7; TRBD2 matches at 7 bases. The end of the DNA aligns better with TRBJ2-4, so the J call may be wrong. From germline, CDR1 is MDHEN and CDR2 SYDVKM. The CDR3 totals 14 residues.

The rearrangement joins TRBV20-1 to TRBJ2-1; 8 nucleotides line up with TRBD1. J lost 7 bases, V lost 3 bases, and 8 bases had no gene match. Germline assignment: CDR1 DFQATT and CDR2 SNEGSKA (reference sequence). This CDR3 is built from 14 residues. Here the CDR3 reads CSARRQGMGNEQFF. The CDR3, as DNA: TGCAGTGCTAGGCGACAGGGGATGGGGAATGAGCAGTTCTTC.

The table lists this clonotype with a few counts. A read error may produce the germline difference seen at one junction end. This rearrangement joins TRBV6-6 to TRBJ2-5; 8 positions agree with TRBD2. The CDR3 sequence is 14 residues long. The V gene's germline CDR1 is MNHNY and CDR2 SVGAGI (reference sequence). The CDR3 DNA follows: TGTGCCAGCAGTGACTCGGGCGACGGGAGGGAGCAGTACTTC. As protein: CASSDSGDGREQYF.

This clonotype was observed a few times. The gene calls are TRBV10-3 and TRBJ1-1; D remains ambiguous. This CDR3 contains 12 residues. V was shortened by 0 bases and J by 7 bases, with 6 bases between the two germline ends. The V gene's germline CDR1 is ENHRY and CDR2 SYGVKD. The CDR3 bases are TGTGCCATCAGTGAGTCGACGGATGAAGCTTTCTTT. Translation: CAISESTDEAFF.

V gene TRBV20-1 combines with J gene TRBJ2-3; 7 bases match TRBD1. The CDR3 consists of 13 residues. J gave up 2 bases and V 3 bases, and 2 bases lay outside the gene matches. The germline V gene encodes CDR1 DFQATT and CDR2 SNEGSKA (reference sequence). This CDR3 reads CSARGTATDTQYF. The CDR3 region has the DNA TGCAGTGCTAGGGGGACAGCCACAGATACGCAGTATTTT.

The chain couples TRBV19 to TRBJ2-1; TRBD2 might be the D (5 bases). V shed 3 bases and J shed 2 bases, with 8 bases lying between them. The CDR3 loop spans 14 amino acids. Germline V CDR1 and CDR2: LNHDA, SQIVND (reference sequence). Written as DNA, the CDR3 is TGTGCCAGTAGTATTATGACTACCTACAATGAGCAGTTCTTC. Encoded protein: CASSIMTTYNEQFF.